Presented here are 18 T cell receptor beta chains from one specimen sequenced in a study of T-cell reconstitution after alpha-beta-depleted transplantation in children. During its preparation, the TCRbeta library received unique molecular identifiers. TCRdb fed the PCR reads into MiXCR, producing one record per CDR3 protein. The sample consists of roughly 610,000 distinct CDR3 sequences, over 9.5% of them appearing once. The sequencing here drew on PBMCs from the stem cell graft donor, taken from the stem cell graft. The receptors come from a human donor who donated a stem cell graft to a child with acute myeloid leukemia.

The V gene is TRBV12-3 or TRBV12-4, the J gene TRBJ2-4, with 8 bases fitting TRBD2. The CDR3 consists of 16 residues. With V trimmed by 4 bases and J by 2 bases, 7 bases remained unmatched. CDR3 DNA sequence: TGTGCCAGCAGTTACCCGGGACTAGTTACCAAAAACATTCAGTACTTC. Its protein product is CASSYPGLVTKNIQYF.

The J gene is TRBJ2-2, the V gene TRBV24-1; D may be TRBD2 (6 bases). Germline V gene data show CDR1 as KGHDR and CDR2 as SFDVKD. The V and J ends lost 5 bases and 6 bases respectively, with 12 bases between them. There are 14 residues in the CDR3. This CDR3 reads CATSVRGLPGELFF. The CDR3 DNA reads TGTGCCACCAGTGTGCGGGGACTCCCCGGGGAGCTGTTTTTT.

The V gene is TRBV18, the J gene TRBJ2-1, with a weak D call TRBD2 (5 bases). The CDR3 is 13 residues long. V was trimmed by 0 bases and J by 7 bases, leaving 7 bases between them. Germline V lookup: CDR1 KGHSH, CDR2 LQKENI. The CDR3 region is CASSPPGSNEQFF. Written as DNA, the CDR3 is TGTGCCAGCTCACCACCGGGGAGTAATGAGCAGTTCTTC. Combining the CDR3 with reference TRBV18 and TRBJ2-1 gives the whole variable domain NAGVMQNPRHLVRRRGQEARLRCSPMKGHSHVYWYRQLPEEGLKFMVYLQKENIIDESGMPKERFSAEFPKEGPSILRIQQVVRGDSAAYFCASSPPGSNEQFFGPGTRLTVL.

J is TRBJ2-4 and V is TRBV29-1; D may be TRBD2 (5 bases). There are 12 residues in the CDR3. The V gene lost 6 bases and the J gene lost 10 bases, with 16 bases spanning the gap. The germline V gene encodes CDR1 SQVTM and CDR2 ANQGSEA. As DNA, the CDR3 is TGCAGCGTAGAGATGGCGGGTAGTATTCAGTACTTC. This sequence encodes CSVEMAGSIQYF.

The J gene is TRBJ2-3, the V gene TRBV5-4, with no clear D. Looked up from germline, CDR1 is SGHNT and CDR2 is YYREEE (reference sequence). CDR3 length equals 17 residues. Trimming cost V 1 base and J 0 bases, with 15 bases left between them. For the CDR3, the DNA is TGTGCCAGCAGCTTGTTCTCCAGAGCTGCTAGCACAGATACGCAGTATTTT. Protein product: CASSLFSRAASTDTQYF.

This clonotype came up a few times. The gene calls are TRBV9 and TRBJ1-1; no firm D call. The V and J ends lost 2 bases and 0 bases respectively, with 11 bases between them. Germline V CDR1 and CDR2: SGDLS, YYNGEE. The CDR3 totals 15 residues. This chain's CDR3 is CASSVVGGLNTEAFF. As DNA, the CDR3 is TGTGCCAGCAGCGTTGTAGGCGGCCTGAACACTGAAGCTTTCTTT.

In its sample, this clonotype was seen once. DNA of the CDR3: TGTGCCAGCAGTTTGGCGGCGGCGTTCTACGAGCAGTACTTC. Translated: CASSLAAAFYEQYF. V usage is TRBV28 and J usage is TRBJ2-7; D is undetermined. The germline V gene encodes CDR1 MDHEN and CDR2 SYDVKM. Trimming removed 3 bases from V and 3 bases from J, with 12 bases in between. CDR3 size: 14 residues.

The gene calls are TRBV7-9 and TRBJ1-2; TRBD1 is a possible D gene (6 bases). V was cut by 3 bases and J by 3 bases, with 8 bases left in between. This CDR3 contains 13 residues. Germline values: CDR1 SEHNR, CDR2 FQNEAQ (reference sequence). The CDR3 DNA reads TGTGCCAGCAGCTTTACAGGGTACTATGGCTACACCTTC. Translated: CASSFTGYYGYTF. Complete variable domain (other parts from reference TRBV7-9 and TRBJ1-2): DTGVSQNPRHKITKRGQNVTFRCDPISEHNRLYWYRQTLGQGPEFLTYFQNEAQLEKSRLLSDRFSAERPKGSFSTLEIQRTEQGDSAMYLCASSFTGYYGYTFGSGTRLTVV.

This clonotype was detected ten times or more. The chain employs TRBV11-1 and TRBJ2-1, with TRBD1 matching 12 bases. Per the germline V gene, CDR1 is SGHAT and CDR2 is FQDESV (reference sequence). V shed 6 bases and J 0 bases; nucleotides not matched to a gene: 12. This CDR3 has 19 residues. DNA for the CDR3: TGTGCCAGCAGACCAAGGAGGGACAGGGGGCGAACCTCCTACAATGAGCAGTTCTTC. This codes for CASRPRRDRGRTSYNEQFF.

The genes are TRBV5-1 and TRBJ2-1; 14 nucleotides agree with TRBD2. This CDR3 is built from 22 residues. Germline CDR1 is SGHRS and CDR2 is YFSETQ. Trimming at V came to 0 bases and at J to 0 bases, leaving 14 bases not matched to a gene. The CDR3 protein is CASSLGALGLAGEGVSYNEQFF. CDR3 DNA: TGCGCCAGCAGCTTGGGGGCCCTGGGACTAGCGGGAGAGGGGGTCTCCTACAATGAGCAGTTCTTC. Full variable domain (rest looked up from reference TRBV5-1 and TRBJ2-1): KAGVTQTPRYLIKTRGQQVTLSCSPISGHRSVSWYQQTPGQGLQFLFEYFSETQRNKGNFPGRFSGRQFSNSRSEMNVSTLELGDSALYLCASSLGALGLAGEGVSYNEQFFGPGTRLTVL.

The gene calls are TRBV24-1 and TRBJ2-5; D is unclear. V was cut by 5 bases and J by 2 bases, with 11 bases left in between. There are 14 residues in the CDR3. Germline V gene data show CDR1 as KGHDR and CDR2 as SFDVKD. The CDR3 DNA reads TGTGCCACCAGTGGCGCGACACTTCAAGAGACCCAGTACTTC. As protein: CATSGATLQETQYF.

This clonotype was recorded many times. V gene TRBV24-1 combines with J gene TRBJ1-2, with D unresolved. The V end lost 2 bases, the J end lost 0 bases, and 12 bases lay between the germline ends. The CDR3 length is 16 residues. Germline V lookup: CDR1 KGHDR, CDR2 SFDVKD. The CDR3 loop is CATSDSGAESNYGYTF. The DNA of the CDR3 is TGTGCCACCAGTGATTCGGGAGCCGAGTCTAACTATGGCTACACCTTC.

Notes on this clonotype: A much larger clone differs by one base, so this may be a read error. The chain employs TRBV20-1 and TRBJ2-3; D ambiguous. The CDR3 extends over 14 amino acids. Looked up from germline, CDR1 is DFQATT and CDR2 is SNEGSKA (reference sequence). The CDR3 coding sequence is TGCAGTGCTAGGCGGCAGGCAACCACAGATACGCTGTATTTT. Amino acid sequence: CSARRQATTDTLYF.

The chain joins TRBV24-1 to TRBJ2-7; 7 positions agree with TRBD1. CDR1 is KGHDR and CDR2 is SFDVKD in the germline V gene. This CDR3 contains 14 residues. The V and J ends lost 4 bases and 3 bases, in that order; junction bases with no gene match: 5. CDR3 region: CATSDPDRDYEQYF. The DNA for the CDR3 is TGTGCCACCAGTGACCCCGACAGGGACTACGAGCAGTACTTC.

This clonotype has more than one count but fewer than ten. This rearrangement joins TRBV7-3 to TRBJ2-1, with a weak D call TRBD2 (5 bases). Trimming cost V 2 bases and J 3 bases, with 11 bases left between them. The CDR3 consists of 15 residues. The V gene's germline CDR1 is SGHTA and CDR2 FQGTGA. The CDR3 here is CASSLAPAVYNEQFF. In DNA form, the CDR3 reads TGTGCCAGCAGCTTAGCTCCAGCGGTCTACAATGAGCAGTTCTTC.

The chain joins TRBV6-2 or TRBV6-3 to TRBJ2-1; 9 bases align to TRBD2. The germline gives CDR1 MNHEY, CDR2 SVGEGT. With V trimmed by 0 bases and J by 7 bases, 4 bases remained unmatched. CDR3 size: 15 residues. CDR3 sequence: CASSYSGTSLNEQFF. The DNA of the CDR3 is TGTGCCAGCAGTTACTCCGGGACTAGCTTAAATGAGCAGTTCTTC.

Only a few counts were recorded for this clonotype. V and J are TRBV7-2 and TRBJ2-5; D not certain. Germline CDR1 and CDR2: SGHTA and FQGNSA. CDR3 length: 13 amino acids. V was clipped by 3 bases and J by 2 bases, with 7 bases between them. CDR3 sequence: CASSFSRQETQYF. The CDR3 DNA follows: TGTGCCAGCAGCTTCTCCCGTCAAGAGACCCAGTACTTC.

This clonotype turned up a few times. This chain uses TRBV2 with TRBJ2-7, with a possible D match to TRBD1 (6 bases). Germline V lookup: CDR1 SNHLY, CDR2 FYNNEI. The CDR3 spans 13 residues. The V and J ends lost 2 bases and 3 bases respectively, with 8 bases between them. The CDR3: CASSESTGYEQYF. CDR3 sequence (DNA): TGTGCCAGCAGTGAATCGACAGGCTACGAGCAGTACTTC.